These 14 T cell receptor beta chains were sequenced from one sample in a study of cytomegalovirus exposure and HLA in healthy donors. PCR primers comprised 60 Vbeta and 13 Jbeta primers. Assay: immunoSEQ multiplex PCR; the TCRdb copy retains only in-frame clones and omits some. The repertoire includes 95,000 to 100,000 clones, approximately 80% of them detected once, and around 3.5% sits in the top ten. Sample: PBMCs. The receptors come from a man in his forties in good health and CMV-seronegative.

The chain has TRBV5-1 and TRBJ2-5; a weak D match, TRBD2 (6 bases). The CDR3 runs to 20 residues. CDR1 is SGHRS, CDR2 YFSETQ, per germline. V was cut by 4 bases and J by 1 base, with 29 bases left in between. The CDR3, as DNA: TGCGCCAGCAGCCGGGGACGTTCGGACTACCGAAAAGACTTCCAAGAGACCCAGTACTTC. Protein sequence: CASSRGRSDYRKDFQETQYF.

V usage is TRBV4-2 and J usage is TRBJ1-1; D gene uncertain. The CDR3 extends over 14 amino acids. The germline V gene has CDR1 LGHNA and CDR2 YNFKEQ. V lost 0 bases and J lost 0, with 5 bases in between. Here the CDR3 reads CASSQEALNTEAFF. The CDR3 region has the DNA TGTGCCAGCAGCCAAGAGGCATTGAACACTGAAGCTTTCTTT.

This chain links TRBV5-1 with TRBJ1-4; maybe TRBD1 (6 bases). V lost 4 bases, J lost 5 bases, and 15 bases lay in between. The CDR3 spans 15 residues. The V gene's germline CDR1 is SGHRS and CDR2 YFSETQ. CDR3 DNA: TGCGCCAGCAGCCCCGTGGGCAGGGGAAATGAAAAACTGTTTTTT. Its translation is CASSPVGRGNEKLFF.

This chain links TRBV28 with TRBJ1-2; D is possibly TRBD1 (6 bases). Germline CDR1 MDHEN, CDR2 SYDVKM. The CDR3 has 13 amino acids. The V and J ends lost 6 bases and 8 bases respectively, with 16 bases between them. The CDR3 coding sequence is TGTGCCAGCAGCATACAGGGTGAGCGGGGCTACACCTTC. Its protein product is CASSIQGERGYTF.

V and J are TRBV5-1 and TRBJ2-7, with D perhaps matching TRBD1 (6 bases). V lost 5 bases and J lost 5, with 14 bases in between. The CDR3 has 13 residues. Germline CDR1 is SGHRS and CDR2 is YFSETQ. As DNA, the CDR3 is TGCGCCAGCAGGGATACAGGGAACCACGAGCAGTACTTC. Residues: CASRDTGNHEQYF.

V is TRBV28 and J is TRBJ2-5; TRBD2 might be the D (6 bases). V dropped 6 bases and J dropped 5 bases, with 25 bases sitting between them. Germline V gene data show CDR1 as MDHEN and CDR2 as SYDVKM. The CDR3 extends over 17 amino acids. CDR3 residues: CASSSEGHPQGGETQYF. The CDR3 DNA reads TGTGCCAGCAGCTCGGAGGGGCACCCCCAAGGAGGGGAGACCCAGTACTTC.

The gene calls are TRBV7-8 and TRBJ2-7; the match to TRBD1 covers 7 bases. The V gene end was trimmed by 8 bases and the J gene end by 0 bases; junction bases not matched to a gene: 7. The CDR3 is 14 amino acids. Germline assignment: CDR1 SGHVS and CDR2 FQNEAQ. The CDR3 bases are TGTGCCAGCCAACCGGACAGGAGCTCCTACGAGCAGTACTTC. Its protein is CASQPDRSSYEQYF.

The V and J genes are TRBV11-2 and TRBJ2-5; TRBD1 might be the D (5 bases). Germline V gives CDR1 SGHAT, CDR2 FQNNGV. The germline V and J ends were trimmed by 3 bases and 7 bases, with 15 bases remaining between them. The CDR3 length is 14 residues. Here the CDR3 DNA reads TGTGCCAGCAGCTTCGCAGGGTCCCCGGGGACCCAGTACTTC. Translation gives CASSFAGSPGTQYF.

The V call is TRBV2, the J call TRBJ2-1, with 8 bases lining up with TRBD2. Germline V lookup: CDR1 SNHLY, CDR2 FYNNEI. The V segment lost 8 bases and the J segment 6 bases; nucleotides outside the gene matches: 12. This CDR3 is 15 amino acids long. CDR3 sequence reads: CASSEMSGSLNEQFF. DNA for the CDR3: TGTGCCAGCTCTGAGATGAGCGGGAGTCTCAATGAGCAGTTCTTC.

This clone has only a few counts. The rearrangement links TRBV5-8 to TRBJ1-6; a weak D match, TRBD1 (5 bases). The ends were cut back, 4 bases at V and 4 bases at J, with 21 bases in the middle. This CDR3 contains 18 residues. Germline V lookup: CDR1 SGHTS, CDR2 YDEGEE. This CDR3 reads CASSLGWGELGYNSPLHF. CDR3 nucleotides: TGTGCCAGCAGCCTGGGATGGGGGGAGCTCGGGTATAATTCACCCCTCCACTTT.

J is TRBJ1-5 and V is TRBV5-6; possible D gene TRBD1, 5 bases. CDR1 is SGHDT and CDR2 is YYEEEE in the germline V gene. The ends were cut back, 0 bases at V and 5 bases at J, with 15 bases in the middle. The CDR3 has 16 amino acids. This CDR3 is CASSLANQGKDQPQHF. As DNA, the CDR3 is TGTGCCAGCAGCTTGGCCAATCAGGGTAAGGATCAGCCCCAGCATTTT.

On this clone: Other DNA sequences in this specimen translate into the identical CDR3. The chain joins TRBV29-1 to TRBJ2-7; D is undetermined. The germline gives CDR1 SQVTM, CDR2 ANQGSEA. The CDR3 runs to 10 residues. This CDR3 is CSAGSDEQYF. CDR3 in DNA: TGCAGTGCCGGGTCGGACGAGCAGTACTTC.

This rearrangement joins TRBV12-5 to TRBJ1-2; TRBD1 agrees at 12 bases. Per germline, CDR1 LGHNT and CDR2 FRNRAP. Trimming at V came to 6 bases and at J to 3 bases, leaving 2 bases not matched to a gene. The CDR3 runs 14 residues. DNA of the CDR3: TGTGCTAGTGGCGGGACAGGGGGCGACTATGGCTACACCTTC. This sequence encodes CASGGTGGDYGYTF.

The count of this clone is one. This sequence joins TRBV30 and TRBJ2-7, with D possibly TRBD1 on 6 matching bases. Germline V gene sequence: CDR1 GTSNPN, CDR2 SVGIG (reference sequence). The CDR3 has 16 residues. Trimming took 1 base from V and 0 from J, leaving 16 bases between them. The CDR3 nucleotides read TGTGCCTGGAGTGGCTCCCGGACAGTGAGCTCCTACGAGCAGTACTTC. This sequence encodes CAWSGSRTVSSYEQYF.